The clone carrying this T cell receptor (beta chain) has at least ten counts. As yet, its antigen is unknown. V lost 10 bases, J lost 0 bases, and 7 bases lay in between. The CDR3 loop spans 12 amino acids. Per germline, CDR1 MNHNS and CDR2 SASEGT. This sample was taken from a study of CD8 T cells in ankylosing spondylitis. MiXCR, applied by TCRdb to the 5' RACE reads, yields one record per CDR3 protein. The repertoire holds 450,000 to 550,000 distinct CDR3 sequences, less than 6% seen once, with roughly 3.5% in the top ten. Study observations and caveats: What seemed typical of ankylosing spondylitis blood was a TCR beta motif built from about 8 highly homologous variants.

This TCR was sampled from a male donor with ankylosing spondylitis. The chain is built from TRBV6-1 and TRBJ1-5; D unresolved. The sequenced material came from blood, either unsorted or a sorted T cell fraction (not recorded which). In nucleotides, the CDR3 is TGTGCCACCAGATTTAGCAATCAGCCCCAGCATTTT. This sequence encodes CATRFSNQPQHF.